These 13 T cell receptor beta chains were all obtained from the same sample, sequenced in a study of blood T cells in healthy people across ages. Then a second PCR, running roughly 7 to 11 cycles, was carried out with a sample-barcoded 5' primer and a J-beta primer mix. TCRdb used MiXCR to reprocess the 5' RACE reads, holding one entry per CDR3 protein. The table lists around 970,000 distinct CDR3 sequences, about 51% of them singletons. Sequencing was carried out using blood. These receptors all stem from a woman aged 55 to 70 in good health.

This clonotype was counted only a few times. The chain couples TRBV9 to TRBJ2-5, with a tentative D call TRBD2 (6 bases). CDR3 length: 14 residues. The germline CDR1 and CDR2 sequences are SGDLS and YYNGEE. V was clipped by 0 bases and J by 4 bases, with 10 bases between them. As DNA, the CDR3 is TGTGCCAGCAGCGTAGAGACTAGTGGAGAGACCCAGTACTTC. This encodes CASSVETSGETQYF.

This clonotype has more than one count but fewer than ten. The CDR3 spells CSARERTVYNEQFF. DNA of the CDR3: TGCAGTGCTAGAGAACGGACAGTTTACAATGAGCAGTTCTTC. The V call is TRBV20-1, the J call TRBJ2-1, with a tentative D call TRBD1 (6 bases). Looked up from germline, CDR1 is DFQATT and CDR2 is SNEGSKA (reference sequence). The CDR3 consists of 14 residues. V was pared by 0 bases and J by 4 bases, with 10 bases between.

V is TRBV3-1 and J is TRBJ2-1, with 11 bases aligning to TRBD2. Trimming removed 0 bases from V and 2 bases from J; junction bases left unmatched: 6. The CDR3 runs 18 residues. CDR1 LGHDT and CDR2 YNNKEL come from the germline V gene (reference sequence). CDR3 sequence reads: CASSQDLGTSGPYNEQFF. The CDR3 nucleotides read TGTGCCAGCAGCCAAGATCTAGGGACTAGCGGACCCTACAATGAGCAGTTCTTC.

The rearrangement links TRBV7-9 to TRBJ2-5, with a tentative D call TRBD1 (6 bases). With the DNA end fitting TRBJ2-1 better, the J assignment may be wrong. CDR1 and CDR2 from the germline V gene are SEHNR and FQNEAQ (reference sequence). CDR3 length: 18 residues. The CDR3 DNA sequence: TGTGCCAGCAGCTTAGCGCCTTCAGGGGATACCTACCAAGAGACCCAGTTCTTC. Protein product: CASSLAPSGDTYQETQFF.

The chain has TRBV4-1 and TRBJ1-2; D is perhaps TRBD1 (6 bases). Per the germline V gene, CDR1 is MGHRA and CDR2 is YSYEKL. The CDR3 loop spans 15 amino acids. Trimming cost V 3 bases and J 1 base, with 12 bases left between them. The CDR3 spells CASSQKTGSNYGYTF. The CDR3, as DNA: TGCGCCAGCAGCCAGAAGACAGGAAGTAACTATGGCTACACCTTC.

The J gene is TRBJ1-5, the V gene TRBV4-2, with D possibly being TRBD1 (6 bases). Germline V gene lookup returns CDR1 LGHNA and CDR2 YNFKEQ. The CDR3 runs 16 residues. V lost 3 bases and J 5 bases, leaving 17 bases between the germline ends. CDR3 sequence (DNA): TGTGCCAGCAGCCAGGGGGACGGGGGGCGCGATCAGCCCCAGCATTTT. This sequence encodes CASSQGDGGRDQPQHF.

V and J are TRBV4-1 and TRBJ2-7, with 10 bases fitting TRBD2. The CDR3 spans 17 residues. J lost 7 bases, V lost 2 bases, and 14 bases had no gene match. The germline V gene has CDR1 MGHRA and CDR2 YSYEKL. The CDR3 is CASSQLLAGLIGDEQYF. The CDR3 nucleotides are TGCGCCAGCAGCCAATTACTAGCGGGACTTATCGGGGATGAGCAGTACTTC.

This clonotype was counted at least ten times. The chain links TRBV2 to TRBJ2-5; TRBD1 matches at 8 bases. V lost 6 bases to trimming and J lost 5 bases; unmatched junction nucleotides: 8. This CDR3 comprises 14 residues. The germline V gene has CDR1 SNHLY and CDR2 FYNNEI. The DNA for the CDR3 is TGTGCCAGCAGGACAGGGGAGCCCCGCGAGACCCAGTACTTC. This gives the protein CASRTGEPRETQYF.

This rearrangement joins TRBV5-1 to TRBJ2-7; D is ambiguous. Trimming removed 0 bases from V and 5 bases from J, with 12 bases in between. Germline values: CDR1 SGHRS, CDR2 YFSETQ. The CDR3 has 14 amino acids. CDR3 nucleotides: TGCGCCAGCAGCTTGGAACCTAGAGCAGACGAGCAGTACTTC. Encoded protein: CASSLEPRADEQYF.

V is TRBV5-1 and J is TRBJ2-3; D unclear. Per the germline V gene, CDR1 is SGHRS and CDR2 is YFSETQ. The CDR3 is made up of 15 amino acids. With 5 bases removed from V and 0 bases from J, the gap between germline ends came to 13 bases. The CDR3 bases are TGCGCCAGCAGTTTCAGAACCACTAGCACAGATACGCAGTATTTT. It encodes CASSFRTTSTDTQYF.

In its sample, this clonotype was seen a few times. CDR3 in DNA: TGCGCCAGCAGCCAAGAGCCGGGTTTAGACTACGACGAGCAGTACTTC. Encoded protein: CASSQEPGLDYDEQYF. The gene calls are TRBV4-1 and TRBJ2-5; D is perhaps TRBD2 (5 bases). The DNA end favors TRBJ2-7, so the J call may be wrong. CDR1 is MGHRA, CDR2 YSYEKL, per germline. This CDR3 is built from 16 residues.

The chain carries TRBV3-1 and TRBJ2-7, with D tentatively TRBD2 (5 bases). CDR1 is LGHDT and CDR2 is YNNKEL in the germline V gene (reference sequence). There are 12 residues in the CDR3. Deletions cut 6 bases from V and 9 bases from J, with 15 bases between. The CDR3 reads CASSGGGVGQYF. The CDR3 coding sequence is TGTGCCAGCAGTGGAGGCGGCGTGGGGCAGTACTTC.

The V call is TRBV3-1, the J call TRBJ2-6, with D perhaps matching TRBD2 (6 bases). Trimming took off 0 bases at V and 0 bases at J, with 18 bases between the two ends. CDR1 and CDR2 (germline): LGHDT, YNNKEL (reference sequence). The length of the CDR3 is 20 residues. The CDR3 coding sequence is TGTGCCAGCAGCCAAGAGTTGGGGCCGCGGGAAAACTCTGGGGCCAACGTCCTGACTTTC. It encodes CASSQELGPRENSGANVLTF.